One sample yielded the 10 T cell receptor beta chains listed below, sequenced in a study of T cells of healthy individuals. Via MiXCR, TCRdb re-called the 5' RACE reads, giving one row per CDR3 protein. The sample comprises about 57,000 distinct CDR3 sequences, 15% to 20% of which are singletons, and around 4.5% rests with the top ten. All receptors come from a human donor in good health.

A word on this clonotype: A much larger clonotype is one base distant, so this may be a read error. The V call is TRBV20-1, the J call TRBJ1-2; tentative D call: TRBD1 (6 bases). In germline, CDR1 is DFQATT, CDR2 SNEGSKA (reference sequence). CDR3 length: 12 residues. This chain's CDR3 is CRARENRATYTF. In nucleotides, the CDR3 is TGCAGAGCCAGAGAGAACAGGGCGACCTACACCTTC.

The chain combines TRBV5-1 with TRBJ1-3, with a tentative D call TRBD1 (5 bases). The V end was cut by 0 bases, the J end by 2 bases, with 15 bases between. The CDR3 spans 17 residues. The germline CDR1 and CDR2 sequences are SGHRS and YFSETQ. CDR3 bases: TGCGCCAGCAGCTTGGGGGACGCCGGGGGGACTGGAAACACCATATATTTT. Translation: CASSLGDAGGTGNTIYF.

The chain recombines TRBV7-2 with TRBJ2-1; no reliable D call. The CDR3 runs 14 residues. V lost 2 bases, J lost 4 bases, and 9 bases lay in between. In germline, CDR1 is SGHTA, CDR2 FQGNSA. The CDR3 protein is CASSLHGPYNEQFF. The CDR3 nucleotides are TGTGCCAGCAGCTTACACGGACCTTACAATGAGCAGTTCTTC. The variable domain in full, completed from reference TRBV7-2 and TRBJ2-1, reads GAGVSQSPSNKVTEKGKDVELRCDPISGHTALYWYRQSLGQGLEFLIYFQGNSAPDKSGLPSDRFSAERTGGSVSTLTIQRTQQEDSAVYLCASSLHGPYNEQFFGPGTRLTVL.

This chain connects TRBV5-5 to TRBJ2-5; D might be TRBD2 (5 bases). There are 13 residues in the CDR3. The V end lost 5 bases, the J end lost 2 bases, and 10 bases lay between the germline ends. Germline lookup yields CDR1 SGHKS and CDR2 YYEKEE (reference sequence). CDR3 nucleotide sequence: TGTGCCAGCAGGCCCGGGATACAAGAGACCCAGTACTTC. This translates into CASRPGIQETQYF.

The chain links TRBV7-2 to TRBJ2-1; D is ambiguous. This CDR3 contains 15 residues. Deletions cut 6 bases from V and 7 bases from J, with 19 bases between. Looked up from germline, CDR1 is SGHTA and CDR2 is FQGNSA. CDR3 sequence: CASSSREVFPNEQFF. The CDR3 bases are TGTGCCAGCAGTTCTAGGGAAGTTTTCCCGAATGAGCAGTTCTTC.

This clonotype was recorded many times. Here the CDR3 reads CASSFSRASTDTQYF. CDR3 DNA sequence: TGTGCCAGCAGCTTTTCCCGGGCCAGCACAGATACGCAGTATTTT. This sequence joins TRBV7-2 and TRBJ2-3; D call uncertain. Germline V gives CDR1 SGHTA, CDR2 FQGNSA. CDR3 size: 15 residues. The V end was cut by 3 bases, the J end by 0 bases, with 10 bases between. Together with reference TRBV7-2 and TRBJ2-3, the CDR3 gives the full variable domain: GAGVSQSPSNKVTEKGKDVELRCDPISGHTALYWYRQSLGQGLEFLIYFQGNSAPDKSGLPSDRFSAERTGGSVSTLTIQRTQQEDSAVYLCASSFSRASTDTQYFGPGTRLTVL.

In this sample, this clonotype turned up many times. CDR3 protein: CASSPRGPAKNIQYF. For the CDR3, the DNA is TGTGCCAGCAGCCCGAGGGGCCCAGCCAAAAACATTCAGTACTTC. The V gene is TRBV5-5, the J gene TRBJ2-4; D may be TRBD1 or TRBD2 (5 bases each). Trimming left V 4 bases short and J 0 bases short, with 11 bases between. This CDR3 has 15 residues. In germline, CDR1 is SGHKS, CDR2 YYEKEE (reference sequence). Full variable domain (missing parts from reference TRBV5-5 and TRBJ2-4): DAGVTQSPTHLIKTRGQQVTLRCSPISGHKSVSWYQQVLGQGPQFIFQYYEKEERGRGNFPDRFSARQFPNYSSELNVNALLLGDSALYLCASSPRGPAKNIQYFGAGTRLSVL.

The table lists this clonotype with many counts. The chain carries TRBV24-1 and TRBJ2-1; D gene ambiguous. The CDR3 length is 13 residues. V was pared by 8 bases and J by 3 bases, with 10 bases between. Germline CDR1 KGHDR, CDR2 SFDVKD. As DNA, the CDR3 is TGTGCCACCATGAGCACCTACTACAATGAGCAGTTCTTC. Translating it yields CATMSTYYNEQFF.

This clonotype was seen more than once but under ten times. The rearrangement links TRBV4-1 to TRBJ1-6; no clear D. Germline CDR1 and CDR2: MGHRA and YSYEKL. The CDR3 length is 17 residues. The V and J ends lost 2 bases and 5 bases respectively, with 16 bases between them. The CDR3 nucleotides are TGCGCCAGCAGCCAACTTACAGCACCCAATGATAATTCACCCCTCCACTTT. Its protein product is CASSQLTAPNDNSPLHF.

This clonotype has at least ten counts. The CDR3 DNA follows: TGTGCCAGCAGCCAATGGCAGGGAGACTACGAGCAGTACTTC. Translating gives CASSQWQGDYEQYF. V usage is TRBV3-1 and J usage is TRBJ2-7, with D perhaps matching TRBD1 or TRBD2 (5 bases each). Per germline, CDR1 LGHDT and CDR2 YNNKEL (reference sequence). CDR3 length: 14 amino acids. V was shortened by 2 bases and J by 3 bases, with 11 bases between the two germline ends.